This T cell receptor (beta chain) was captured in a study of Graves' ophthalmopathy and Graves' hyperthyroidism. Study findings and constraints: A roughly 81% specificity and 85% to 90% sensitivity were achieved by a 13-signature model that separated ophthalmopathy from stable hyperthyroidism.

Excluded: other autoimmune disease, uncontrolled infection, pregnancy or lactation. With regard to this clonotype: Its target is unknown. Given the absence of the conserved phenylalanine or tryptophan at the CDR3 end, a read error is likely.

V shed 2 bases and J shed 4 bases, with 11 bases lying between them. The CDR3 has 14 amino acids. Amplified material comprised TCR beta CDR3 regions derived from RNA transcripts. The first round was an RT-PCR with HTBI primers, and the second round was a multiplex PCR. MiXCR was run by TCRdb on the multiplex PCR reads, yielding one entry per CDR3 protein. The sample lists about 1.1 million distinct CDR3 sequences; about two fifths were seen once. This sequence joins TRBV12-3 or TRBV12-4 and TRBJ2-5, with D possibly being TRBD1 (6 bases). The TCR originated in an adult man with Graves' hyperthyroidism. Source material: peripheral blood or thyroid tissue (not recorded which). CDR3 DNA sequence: TGTGCCAGCAGTTTACGGACAGTTTTAGAGACCCAGTACTTG. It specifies CASSLRTVLETQYL.